Listed here are 27 T cell receptor beta chains from one sample, sequenced in a study of T cells after yellow fever vaccination. TCRdb used MiXCR to reprocess the 5' RACE reads, holding one entry per CDR3 protein. Among about 300,000 distinct CDR3 sequences listed, approximately 10% were seen once. The sequencing used CD4+ T cells sorted from PBMCs, collected 5 days after the yellow fever booster vaccination. Receptor source: a man between 18 and 29 years old who received the YFV17D yellow fever vaccine.

This clonotype was observed a handful of times. The chain couples TRBV12-3 or TRBV12-4 to TRBJ2-3; the match to TRBD2 covers 10 bases. CDR3 size: 15 residues. Unmatched junction bases numbered 7, after V lost 4 bases and J lost 6 bases. The CDR3 DNA reads TGTGCCAGCAGTTCAGCGGGGGGGTCCGTTGATACGCAGTATTTT. It translates to CASSSAGGSVDTQYF.

The chain combines TRBV5-1 with TRBJ1-1; TRBD1 might be the D (6 bases). The CDR3 is 16 amino acids. Germline V lookup: CDR1 SGHRS, CDR2 YFSETQ. Trimming left V 3 bases short and J 1 base short, with 16 bases between. The CDR3 coding sequence is TGCGCCAGCAGCTGGGGGGCAAGAACCGGGAACACTGAAGCTTTCTTT. Translating it yields CASSWGARTGNTEAFF.

V and J are TRBV12-3 or TRBV12-4 and TRBJ1-2; 7 nucleotides agree with TRBD1. Trimming removed 7 bases from V and 8 bases from J; junction bases left unmatched: 13. CDR3 length: 14 residues. The chain's CDR3 is CASTPRRGNGGYTF. The CDR3 DNA reads as TGTGCCAGCACTCCCCGCAGGGGGAACGGCGGCTACACCTTC.

This clonotype was counted at least ten times. J is TRBJ1-1 and V is TRBV5-1; tentative D call: TRBD1 (6 bases). CDR3 length equals 14 residues. Germline V lookup: CDR1 SGHRS, CDR2 YFSETQ. The ends were cut back, 5 bases at V and 2 bases at J, with 13 bases in the middle. The CDR3 region has the DNA TGCGCCAGCAGTTGGGGGGCCGCCAACACTGAAGCTTTCTTT. It is translated as CASSWGAANTEAFF.

This clonotype was detected only a few times. The chain links TRBV10-3 to TRBJ1-1, with a possible D match to TRBD1 (5 bases). The germline V gene encodes CDR1 ENHRY and CDR2 SYGVKD. The CDR3 runs to 14 residues. V lost 6 bases, J lost 1 base, and 12 bases lay in between. CDR3 amino acids: CAIRKTDGNTEAFF. The CDR3, as DNA: TGTGCCATCAGGAAGACAGACGGGAACACTGAAGCTTTCTTT.

This clonotype was found a few times. The V gene is TRBV2, the J gene TRBJ2-3; D is ambiguous. CDR1 and CDR2 (germline): SNHLY, FYNNEI. The CDR3 totals 13 residues. Trimming shortened V by 7 bases and J by 2 bases, and 10 bases separated the two germline ends. The DNA of the CDR3 is TGTGCCAGCAACCTTCTTTCCACAGATACGCAGTATTTT. The encoded protein is CASNLLSTDTQYF. The whole variable domain, filled in from reference TRBV2 and TRBJ2-3, reads EPEVTQTPSHQVTQMGQEVILRCVPISNHLYFYWYRQILGQKVEFLVSFYNNEISEKSEIFDDQFSVERPDGSNFTLKIRSTKLEDSAMYFCASNLLSTDTQYFGPGTRLTVL.

The rearrangement uses TRBV29-1 and TRBJ2-7; TRBD1 matches 8 bases. Trimming at V came to 7 bases and at J to 0 bases, leaving 2 bases not matched to a gene. This CDR3 comprises 12 residues. CDR1 is SQVTM and CDR2 is ANQGSEA in the germline V gene. CDR3 region: CSAGQGSYEQYF. The CDR3 DNA sequence: TGCAGCGCAGGACAGGGCTCCTACGAGCAGTACTTC.

This clonotype showed up just a few times. The genes are TRBV6-1 and TRBJ1-6, with D perhaps TRBD1 (5 bases). Trimming shortened V by 2 bases and J by 9 bases, and 14 bases separated the two germline ends. Germline values: CDR1 MNHNS, CDR2 SASEGT. CDR3 size: 15 residues. The DNA of the CDR3 is TGTGCCAGCAGTGAAAAAAGGGGATCAGGTTCACCCCTCCACTTT. As protein: CASSEKRGSGSPLHF.

This clonotype was observed a handful of times. The CDR3 protein is CASSNGQGRQPQHF. The CDR3 nucleotides read TGTGCCAGCAGCAATGGACAGGGTCGGCAGCCCCAGCATTTT. The V call is TRBV5-6, the J call TRBJ1-5; 8 bases fit TRBD1. The CDR3 runs 14 residues. Germline-derived CDR1 and CDR2 are SGHDT and YYEEEE. The V and J ends lost 4 bases and 7 bases, in that order; junction bases with no gene match: 7.

The V and J genes are TRBV20-1 and TRBJ2-1; D remains unclear. The CDR3 sequence is 13 residues long. Trimming removed 0 bases from V and 9 bases from J, with 12 bases in between. In germline, CDR1 is DFQATT, CDR2 SNEGSKA (reference sequence). CDR3 nucleotide sequence: TGCAGTGCTAGAGAGTCCCCCCTGGTTGAGCAGTTCTTC. Translating it yields CSARESPLVEQFF.

J is TRBJ1-1 and V is TRBV10-3; D unresolved. The length of the CDR3 is 12 residues. CDR1 and CDR2 from the germline V gene are ENHRY and SYGVKD. V lost 3 bases to trimming and J lost 1 base, with 3 bases between them. CDR3 bases: TGTGCCATCAGTGAAACGAACACTGAAGCTTTCTTT. It is translated as CAISETNTEAFF.

This clonotype showed up many times. This chain connects TRBV7-2 to TRBJ2-1, with 10 positions matching TRBD2. Germline assignment: CDR1 SGHTA and CDR2 FQGNSA. V gave up 9 bases and J gave up 5 bases; unmatched junction bases: 7. The CDR3 totals 14 residues. CDR3 amino acids: CASKRGGQDNEQFF. CDR3 in DNA: TGTGCCAGTAAGCGGGGGGGCCAAGACAATGAGCAGTTCTTC.

This clonotype was counted only a few times. The chain employs TRBV9 and TRBJ2-1; D remains ambiguous. V lost 0 bases and J 9 bases, leaving 10 bases between the germline ends. There are 13 residues in the CDR3. Germline values: CDR1 SGDLS, CDR2 YYNGEE. The CDR3 DNA reads TGTGCCAGCAGCGTAGCTATGGCGGCTGAGCAGTTCTTC. Protein product: CASSVAMAAEQFF.

This clonotype showed up just a few times. The rearrangement uses TRBV6-5 and TRBJ2-7; 8 positions agree with TRBD1. The CDR3 is 15 residues long. From germline, CDR1 is MNHEY and CDR2 SVGAGI. With V trimmed by 4 bases and J by 2 bases, 7 bases remained unmatched. In DNA form, the CDR3 reads TGTGCCAGCAGTTCCCGGGACAGGTCGACCTACGAGCAGTACTTC. This translates into CASSSRDRSTYEQYF.

A few counts support this clonotype. The V call is TRBV7-2, the J call TRBJ2-5; D is perhaps TRBD2 (5 bases). V was clipped by 10 bases and J by 4 bases, with 19 bases between them. The CDR3 loop spans 14 amino acids. CDR1 is SGHTA and CDR2 is FQGNSA in the germline V gene. CDR3 loop: CATCPRRAGETQYF. As DNA, the CDR3 is TGTGCCACCTGCCCCCGGCGGGCGGGAGAGACCCAGTACTTC.

The chain uses TRBV10-3 and TRBJ2-4; 7 nucleotides line up with TRBD1. Trimming removed 6 bases from V and 8 bases from J; junction bases left unmatched: 10. The CDR3 length is 14 residues. Germline CDR1 and CDR2: ENHRY and SYGVKD. CDR3: CAISETGQRDIQYF. In nucleotides, the CDR3 is TGTGCCATCAGCGAAACGGGACAGAGGGACATTCAGTACTTC.

This clonotype occurred many times. The gene calls are TRBV7-2 and TRBJ2-3, with TRBD2 matching 15 bases. After removal of 4 bases from V and 2 bases from J, the junction contained 4 bases not matched to a gene. Germline V gives CDR1 SGHTA, CDR2 FQGNSA. The CDR3 spans 17 residues. The DNA for the CDR3 is TGTGCCAGCAGCTGGGGGACTAGCGGGGGGTCCACAGATACGCAGTATTTT. It yields the protein CASSWGTSGGSTDTQYF.

The chain uses TRBV7-2 and TRBJ1-5; D is perhaps TRBD1 (6 bases). Germline CDR1 is SGHTA and CDR2 is FQGNSA. Trimming took 5 bases from V and 1 from J, leaving 15 bases between them. This CDR3 is built from 16 residues. CDR3 DNA sequence: TGTGCCAGCAGCCAGGGAGGGGGGTTAAGCAATCAGCCCCAGCATTTT. Translated, it gives CASSQGGGLSNQPQHF.

This clonotype was found a few times. V is TRBV7-2 and J is TRBJ1-4; no reliable D call. The germline V gene has CDR1 SGHTA and CDR2 FQGNSA. The length of the CDR3 is 13 residues. V lost 3 bases and J 8 bases, leaving 10 bases between the germline ends. The chain's CDR3 is CASSLVKNEKLFF. The CDR3 DNA follows: TGTGCCAGCAGCTTGGTTAAAAACGAAAAACTGTTTTTT.

The V call is TRBV7-2, the J call TRBJ1-6, with 10 bases lining up with TRBD1. Per the germline V gene, CDR1 is SGHTA and CDR2 is FQGNSA. Losses at the gene ends were 5 bases for V and 10 bases for J; bases not matched to a gene: 8. This CDR3 is built from 15 residues. This CDR3 reads CASSVPGQGLSPLHF. The CDR3 coding sequence is TGTGCCAGCAGCGTCCCGGGACAGGGGTTGTCACCCCTCCACTTT.

This clonotype showed up just a few times. The chain employs TRBV7-2 and TRBJ2-7; TRBD1 might be the D (6 bases). This CDR3 spans 12 amino acids. Per the germline V gene, CDR1 is SGHTA and CDR2 is FQGNSA. The germline V and J ends were trimmed by 4 bases and 10 bases, with 14 bases remaining between them. The chain's CDR3 is CASSSDRRGQYF. CDR3 DNA: TGTGCCAGCAGCTCGGACAGACGAGGACAGTACTTC.

The CDR3 protein is CASSIGWDSSGEQYF. CDR3 sequence (DNA): TGTGCCAGTAGTATTGGGTGGGACAGTTCGGGAGAGCAGTACTTC. The rearrangement uses TRBV19 and TRBJ2-7; the match to TRBD1 covers 7 bases. Germline V gene lookup returns CDR1 LNHDA and CDR2 SQIVND (reference sequence). With 3 bases clipped from V and 7 bases from J, the junction kept 12 bases outside the gene matches. The CDR3 spans 15 residues.

This clonotype came up a few times. V is TRBV20-1 and J is TRBJ1-1, with a weak D call TRBD1 (5 bases). The CDR3 contains 14 residues. Trimming removed 3 bases at V and 4 bases at J, with 15 bases between. Germline loops: CDR1 DFQATT, CDR2 SNEGSKA (reference sequence). The DNA of the CDR3 is TGCAGTGCTAGCAGACGGGCGGGGGTCACTGAAGCTTTCTTT. Translation: CSASRRAGVTEAFF.

This clonotype was found a few times. The chain employs TRBV6-5 and TRBJ2-7; D remains ambiguous. The CDR3 contains 13 residues. Trimming shortened V by 2 bases and J by 2 bases, and 7 bases separated the two germline ends. Per germline, CDR1 MNHEY and CDR2 SVGAGI. CDR3 bases: TGTGCCAGCAGTTACGACGGTACCTACGAGCAGTACTTC. It codes for CASSYDGTYEQYF.

This clonotype was found a few times. This chain connects TRBV5-1 to TRBJ2-3; TRBD2 matches at 8 bases. V gave up 3 bases and J gave up 1 base; unmatched junction bases: 4. This CDR3 comprises 15 residues. Germline CDR1 SGHRS, CDR2 YFSETQ. The CDR3 DNA follows: TGCGCCAGCAGCTCGGGAGGGGCTGGCACAGATACGCAGTATTTT. This codes for CASSSGGAGTDTQYF.

This clonotype was seen only a few times. The chain uses TRBV29-1 and TRBJ1-3; weak D call: TRBD1 (5 bases). V lost 1 base and J 0 bases, leaving 13 bases between the germline ends. The CDR3 loop spans 16 amino acids. From germline, CDR1 is SQVTM and CDR2 ANQGSEA. DNA of the CDR3: TGCAGCGTTGAAGGGGGCATAGGACCCTCTGGAAACACCATATATTTT. Encoded protein: CSVEGGIGPSGNTIYF.

This clonotype was observed a few times. J is TRBJ2-7 and V is TRBV5-1, with D unclear. The CDR3 extends over 14 amino acids. Trimming took 0 bases from V and 6 from J, leaving 13 bases between them. In germline, CDR1 is SGHRS, CDR2 YFSETQ. This CDR3 is CASSLEGLYSEQYV. The CDR3 DNA reads as TGCGCCAGCAGCTTGGAGGGCCTTTACTCCGAGCAGTACGTC.